This record concerns one T cell receptor beta chain sequence. Its antigen is currently unknown. The data derive from a study of blood T cells in healthy people across ages. Findings and caveats of the study: The study could not conclusively compare naive and antigen-experienced cells, given its unsorted PBMCs. Naive CD4+ cell counts and diversity both ran higher in long-lived than in aged donors.

The germline V gene encodes CDR1 LGHNA and CDR2 YNFKEQ. The CDR3 has 17 amino acids. V was cut by 0 bases and J by 0 bases, with 12 bases left in between. Combining a sample-barcoded 5' primer with a J-beta primer mix, a second PCR ran for about 6 to 11 cycles. TCRdb ran MiXCR on the 5' RACE reads and lists one entry per CDR3 protein. In the table there are hundreds of thousands of distinct CDR3 sequences, more than 50% of which are singletons. The chain combines TRBV4-2 with TRBJ2-1, with no clear D. Sequencing was done on a sample of blood. The receptor's source is a middle-aged man in good health. The CDR3 DNA is TGTGCCAGCAGCCAAGATCCTGGCGGACCCTCCTACAATGAGCAGTTCTTC. It codes for CASSQDPGGPSYNEQFF.